This T cell receptor beta chain appears in the sequencing data of a study of blood T cell repertoires in COVID-19. Data came from immunoSEQ multiplex PCR; TCRdb stores just in-frame clones and leaves some out. The table lists about 400,000 clones, roughly 87% of them singletons, with around 2% in the top ten. V lost 4 bases and J lost 0, with 12 bases in between. The CDR3 length is 15 residues. The germline gives CDR1 MGHRA, CDR2 YSYEKL. The TCR comes from a woman aged 40 to 49 with acute COVID-19. The sequenced sample was PBMCs or T cells enriched from blood (not recorded which). This chain joins TRBV4-1 and TRBJ1-2, with a tentative D call TRBD1 (6 bases). The CDR3 DNA reads TGCGCCAGCAGCCCCTCGGGACAACCTAACTATGGCTACACCTTC. This translates into CASSPSGQPNYGYTF.